Below are 30 T cell receptor beta chains sequenced from a single sample in a study of beta chain features in type 1 diabetes. Findings of the study overall: When Type 1 diabetes patients were examined, their TCRB CDR3s proved moderately but significantly shorter in all four CD4+ subsets.

Sequenced material consisted of expressed TCRB transcripts (all of the isolated RNA was reverse transcribed). The table came from immunoSEQ multiplex PCR; TCRdb's copy has only in-frame clones and leaves some out. The top ten clones hold about 0.091% of a sample with 150,000 or so clones, 63% of them seen once. No antigen has been identified for these receptors. Sequenced input: naive CD4+ T cells from blood. These receptors all come from a man in his thirties or forties with type 1 diabetes.

This chain uses TRBV29-1 with TRBJ2-7; D remains unclear. The CDR3 extends over 12 amino acids. From germline, CDR1 is SQVTM and CDR2 ANQGSEA. The V end lost 0 bases, the J end lost 3 bases, and 6 bases lay between the germline ends. For the CDR3, the DNA is TGCAGCGTTGAAGACAACGGCTACGAGCAGTACTTC. It translates to CSVEDNGYEQYF.

CDR3 nucleotides: TGCGCCAGCAGTCAATCGGCCGAATATGGCTACACCTTC. It is translated as CASSQSAEYGYTF. The chain combines TRBV23-1 with TRBJ1-2; D gene uncertain. TRBV23-1 is an open reading frame, and its role is uncertain. V lost 0 bases, J lost 5 bases, and 7 bases lay in between. CDR3 length: 13 residues.

The sample holds a few counts of this clone. This chain connects TRBV29-1 to TRBJ1-1, with D possibly matching TRBD1 (6 bases). The CDR3 spans 13 residues. Trimming shortened V by 0 bases and J by 4 bases, and 9 bases separated the two germline ends. Germline CDR1 and CDR2: SQVTM and ANQGSEA. The CDR3 region has the DNA TGCAGCGTTGAAGAACAGGGAAGCACTGAAGCTTTCTTT. Translating gives CSVEEQGSTEAFF. The full variable domain, its missing parts supplied by reference TRBV29-1 and TRBJ1-1, is SAVISQKPSRDICQRGTSLTIQCQVDSQVTMMFWYRQQPGQSLTLIATANQGSEATYESGFVIDKFPISRPNLTFSTLTVSNMSPEDSSIYLCSVEEQGSTEAFFGQGTRLTVV.

The chain carries TRBV10-3 and TRBJ2-5; D is possibly TRBD1 (6 bases). This CDR3 is built from 13 residues. Deletions cut 2 bases from V and 3 bases from J, with 7 bases between. Germline V gene data show CDR1 as ENHRY and CDR2 as SYGVKD. CDR3 bases: TGTGCCATCAGTGAGAACAGGGAAGAGACCCAGTACTTC. Amino acid sequence: CAISENREETQYF.

The genes are TRBV29-1 and TRBJ2-1; 12 nucleotides align to TRBD1. Germline assignment: CDR1 SQVTM and CDR2 ANQGSEA. The CDR3 sequence is 14 residues long. The V segment lost 6 bases and the J segment 5 bases; nucleotides outside the gene matches: 5. The CDR3 is CSVGQGALNNEQFF. In nucleotides, the CDR3 is TGCAGCGTGGGACAGGGGGCGCTTAACAATGAGCAGTTCTTC.

This chain uses TRBV7-7 with TRBJ2-7, with D possibly being TRBD2 (6 bases). V was shortened by 2 bases and J by 5 bases, with 10 bases between the two germline ends. This CDR3 is 13 amino acids long. Germline CDR1 reads SSHAT; CDR2 reads FNYEAQ (reference sequence). The CDR3 nucleotides read TGTGCCAGCAGCTTATATCCGGGGGACGAGCAGTACTTC. It yields the protein CASSLYPGDEQYF.

This clone was seen only a few times. The rearrangement uses TRBV7-6 and TRBJ2-7; D remains unclear. Germline lookup yields CDR1 SGHVS and CDR2 FNYEAQ. V was trimmed by 1 base and J by 1 base, leaving 11 bases between them. The length of the CDR3 is 15 residues. As DNA, the CDR3 is TGTGCCAGCAGCTTAGACATAGGGAAGTCCTACGAGCAGTACTTC. Its protein product is CASSLDIGKSYEQYF.

The chain couples TRBV30 to TRBJ2-5; 8 bases fit TRBD2. This CDR3 has 13 amino acids. CDR1 and CDR2 (germline): GTSNPN, SVGIG (reference sequence). V was pared by 1 base and J by 3 bases, with 1 base of the junction left unmatched. CDR3 sequence (DNA): TGTGCCTGGAGTGGGGGACTAGAAGAGACCCAGTACTTC. Residues: CAWSGGLEETQYF. Using reference TRBV30 and TRBJ2-5 for the parts outside the CDR3, the full variable domain is SQTIHQWPATLVQPVGSPLSLECTVEGTSNPNLYWYRQAAGRGLQLLFYSVGIGQISSEVPQNLSASRPQDRQFILSSKKLLLSDSGFYLCAWSGGLEETQYFGPGTRLLVL.

The rearrangement joins TRBV29-1 to TRBJ1-6; TRBD1 aligns across 8 bases. The CDR3 has 13 residues. Trimming took 7 bases from V and 9 from J; bases not matched to a gene: 8. The germline V gene has CDR1 SQVTM and CDR2 ANQGSEA. CDR3 loop: CSASTGDFSPLHF. For the CDR3, the DNA is TGCAGCGCCTCGACAGGGGATTTTTCACCCCTCCACTTT.

This clone has only a few counts. The V and J genes are TRBV29-1 and TRBJ2-7, with D perhaps matching TRBD2 (5 bases). Germline values: CDR1 SQVTM, CDR2 ANQGSEA. Between the trimmed V and J ends, which lost 7 bases and 2 bases, there was a span of 15 bases. The CDR3 consists of 13 residues. This CDR3 is CSASPGETYEQYF. In DNA form, the CDR3 reads TGCAGCGCATCCCCCGGGGAAACCTACGAGCAGTACTTC.

This chain uses TRBV30 with TRBJ2-1; 11 nucleotides match TRBD1. CDR3 length: 13 amino acids. V dropped 8 bases and J dropped 13; count of bases not matched to a gene: 13. In germline, CDR1 is GTSNPN, CDR2 SVGIG (reference sequence). The DNA of the CDR3 is TGTGCCGGACAGGGGGCGCAGAGGTCAATCCAGTTCTTC. Translated: CAGQGAQRSIQFF.

The chain couples TRBV30 to TRBJ2-7; no firm D call. V was cut by 2 bases and J by 0 bases, with 8 bases left in between. This CDR3 has 13 amino acids. Germline V lookup: CDR1 GTSNPN, CDR2 SVGIG (reference sequence). CDR3 DNA sequence: TGTGCCTGGAGTCCTACTCCCTCCTACGAGCAGTACTTC. As protein: CAWSPTPSYEQYF.

In this sample, this clone turned up a few times. This sequence joins TRBV7-2 and TRBJ2-6; D is perhaps TRBD2 (5 bases). The germline CDR1 and CDR2 sequences are SGHTA and FQGNSA. The CDR3 covers 15 residues. Trimming pared 2 bases from V and 2 bases from J, leaving 7 bases between. CDR3 DNA: TGTGCCAGCAGCTTAAGGACTGCTGGGGCCAACGTCCTGACTTTC. Translated: CASSLRTAGANVLTF.

This clone has more than one count but fewer than ten. The rearrangement joins TRBV30 to TRBJ2-7; 9 nucleotides match TRBD1. The CDR3 totals 14 residues. V gave up 0 bases and J gave up 3 bases; unmatched junction bases: 3. Germline CDR1 GTSNPN, CDR2 SVGIG (reference sequence). CDR3: CAWSVTGQGYEQYF. The CDR3 nucleotides are TGTGCCTGGAGTGTAACGGGACAGGGCTACGAGCAGTACTTC.

This chain connects TRBV13 to TRBJ2-1; D is perhaps TRBD1 (5 bases). The CDR3 totals 15 residues. Trimming took off 3 bases at V and 4 bases at J, with 13 bases between the two ends. Per germline, CDR1 PRHDT and CDR2 FYEKMQ (reference sequence). In DNA form, the CDR3 reads TGTGCCAGCAGCTTTTGGCTCAGGGAATACAATGAGCAGTTCTTC. Protein sequence: CASSFWLREYNEQFF.

V gene TRBV29-1 combines with J gene TRBJ2-5; possible D gene TRBD1, 6 bases. CDR3 size: 15 residues. V shed 0 bases and J shed 1 base, with 12 bases lying between them. Per germline, CDR1 SQVTM and CDR2 ANQGSEA. CDR3 protein: CSVEDPDRTQETQYF. The CDR3 DNA reads TGCAGCGTTGAAGATCCAGACAGGACCCAAGAGACCCAGTACTTC.

The chain joins TRBV5-1 to TRBJ2-7; D remains ambiguous. This CDR3 is built from 11 residues. Trimming cost V 0 bases and J 7 bases, with 5 bases left between them. CDR1 is SGHRS, CDR2 YFSETQ, per germline. CDR3 coding DNA: TGCGCCAGCAGCTTGGATGAAGAGCAGTACTTC. Its translation is CASSLDEEQYF.

The rearrangement links TRBV18 to TRBJ2-3; TRBD1 aligns across 8 bases. The CDR3 sequence is 16 residues long. The V segment lost 5 bases and the J segment 3 bases; nucleotides outside the gene matches: 10. The V gene's germline CDR1 is KGHSH and CDR2 LQKENI. In DNA form, the CDR3 reads TGTGCCAGCTCATTCACCGGGACAGGAGCGACAGATACGCAGTATTTT. It translates to CASSFTGTGATDTQYF.

This chain links TRBV7-2 with TRBJ2-5; D uncertain. CDR1 is SGHTA, CDR2 FQGNSA, per germline. CDR3 length: 11 amino acids. V was trimmed by 7 bases and J by 3 bases, leaving 6 bases between them. The CDR3 coding sequence is TGTGCCAGCACCTCAGAAGAGACCCAGTACTTC. Residues: CASTSEETQYF.

This clone was counted a few times. The J gene is TRBJ1-3, the V gene TRBV30, with D perhaps TRBD1 (5 bases). V lost 4 bases to trimming and J lost 2 bases, with 9 bases between them. The CDR3 length is 13 residues. Per the germline V gene, CDR1 is GTSNPN and CDR2 is SVGIG (reference sequence). CDR3 sequence (DNA): TGTGCCTGGAAAGACAGTGCTGGAAACACCATATATTTT. It yields the protein CAWKDSAGNTIYF.

This sequence joins TRBV29-1 and TRBJ2-5; maybe TRBD1 (5 bases). This CDR3 region has 13 residues. V lost 7 bases and J lost 2, with 14 bases in between. CDR1 and CDR2 (germline): SQVTM, ANQGSEA. The CDR3: CSAWGSRQETQYF. The CDR3 bases are TGCAGCGCCTGGGGCAGCCGTCAAGAGACCCAGTACTTC.

A single count supports this clone. This sequence joins TRBV7-2 and TRBJ1-2, with a weak D call TRBD1 (5 bases). CDR1 is SGHTA and CDR2 is FQGNSA in the germline V gene. This CDR3 is built from 15 residues. Trimming took 1 base from V and 0 from J, leaving 9 bases between them. The CDR3 coding sequence is TGTGCCAGCAGCTTAGAGGGGCAAACTAACTATGGCTACACCTTC. Amino acids: CASSLEGQTNYGYTF.

The chain couples TRBV11-2 to TRBJ2-7; D may be TRBD1 (5 bases). CDR3 length: 14 residues. The V and J ends lost 5 bases and 6 bases respectively, with 17 bases between them. CDR1 is SGHAT and CDR2 is FQNNGV in the germline V gene. CDR3 residues: CASSPGSGSGEQYF. DNA for the CDR3: TGTGCCAGCAGCCCTGGCTCAGGGTCTGGCGAGCAGTACTTC.

This sequence joins TRBV27 and TRBJ2-4; D perhaps matches TRBD2 (6 bases). CDR3 size: 15 residues. V gave up 9 bases and J gave up 3 bases, with 18 bases separating them. Germline assignment: CDR1 MNHEY and CDR2 SMNVEV (reference sequence). CDR3 region: CASSSVEGGKNIQYF. In DNA form, the CDR3 reads TGTGCCAGTAGTAGTGTAGAGGGAGGCAAAAACATTCAGTACTTC.

About this clone itself: This CDR3 is also generated by other DNA sequences in the sample. The CDR3 protein is CASSLNRETQYF. CDR3 in DNA: TGTGCCAGCAGCTTAAATCGGGAGACCCAGTACTTC. V gene TRBV7-2 combines with J gene TRBJ2-5; D gene uncertain. Germline V gene lookup returns CDR1 SGHTA and CDR2 FQGNSA. The CDR3 has 12 amino acids. Between the trimmed V and J ends, which lost 2 bases and 5 bases, there was a span of 6 bases.

This clone was observed once. The V call is TRBV13, the J call TRBJ2-1, with 8 bases identical to TRBD2. The CDR3 consists of 15 residues. The junction had 7 bases not matched to a gene; V was cut back by 4 bases and J by 5 bases. Looked up from germline, CDR1 is PRHDT and CDR2 is FYEKMQ (reference sequence). CDR3 amino acids: CASSSRGTRDNEQFF. CDR3 coding DNA: TGTGCCAGCAGCTCTCGCGGGACTAGAGACAATGAGCAGTTCTTC.

This clone has a handful of counts. The rearrangement joins TRBV7-2 to TRBJ2-3, with D possibly TRBD1 on 5 matching bases. Germline V gene lookup returns CDR1 SGHTA and CDR2 FQGNSA. V was clipped by 6 bases and J by 0 bases, with 13 bases between them. The CDR3 covers 15 residues. The CDR3 coding sequence is TGTGCCAGCAGACCCCCAGGGCTAAGCACAGATACGCAGTATTTT. Its protein is CASRPPGLSTDTQYF.

The rearrangement joins TRBV4-3 to TRBJ2-7; 9 nucleotides line up with TRBD1. Per germline, CDR1 LGHNA and CDR2 YSLEER. The J segment lost 3 bases and the V segment lost 4 bases, leaving 4 bases of the junction unmatched. The CDR3 has 14 amino acids. The CDR3 coding sequence is TGCGCCAGCAGCCGTAAGACAGGGGGCTACGAGCAGTACTTC. It codes for CASSRKTGGYEQYF.

The chain recombines TRBV5-1 with TRBJ2-1, with 12 bases fitting TRBD2. Trimming at V came to 4 bases and at J to 9 bases, leaving 8 bases not matched to a gene. The germline CDR1 and CDR2 sequences are SGHRS and YFSETQ. This CDR3 contains 15 residues. DNA for the CDR3: TGCGCCAGCAGCATCGGACTAGCGGGAAGCACTGAGCAGTTCTTC. Its protein product is CASSIGLAGSTEQFF.

This clone appeared a few times. The gene calls are TRBV27 and TRBJ2-5; TRBD1 agrees at 11 bases. The ends lost 5 bases at V and 4 bases at J; junction bases unmatched: 9. Germline V CDR1 and CDR2: MNHEY, SMNVEV (reference sequence). This CDR3 region has 16 residues. CDR3 coding DNA: TGTGCCAGCAGTCCTCGGACAGGGGGCCGGGTAGAGACCCAGTACTTC. This gives the protein CASSPRTGGRVETQYF.